Below, one T cell receptor (beta chain) is given with its context. Germline V gene sequence: CDR1 MNHEY, CDR2 SVGAGI. Between the trimmed V and J ends, which lost 2 bases and 11 bases, there was a span of 18 bases. The length of the CDR3 is 14 residues. These data come from a study of technical replicates of blood from several donors. Clones were read by immunoSEQ multiplex PCR, and TCRdb kept only the in-frame ones, dropping some. Of under 85,000 clones in the sample, around 94% were seen once. This clonotype originated in a human donor in good health. The sample consisted of T cells isolated from PBMCs. The chain couples TRBV6-5 to TRBJ1-1; tentatively, D is TRBD1 (5 bases). CDR3 bases: TGTGCCAGCAGTTACGGAGTAACGGGGGAGCTGGCTTTCTTT. Amino acids: CASSYGVTGELAFF.